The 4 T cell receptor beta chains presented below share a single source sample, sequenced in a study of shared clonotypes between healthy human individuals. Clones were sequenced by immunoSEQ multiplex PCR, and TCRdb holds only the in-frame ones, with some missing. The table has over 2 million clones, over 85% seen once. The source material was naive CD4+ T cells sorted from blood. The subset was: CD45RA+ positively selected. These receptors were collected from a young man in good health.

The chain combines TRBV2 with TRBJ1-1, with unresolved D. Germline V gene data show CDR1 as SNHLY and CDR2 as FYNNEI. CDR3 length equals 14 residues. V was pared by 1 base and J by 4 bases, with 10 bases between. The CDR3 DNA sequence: TGTGCCAGCAGTGAAGAGGAGGCGGTCACTGAAGCTTTCTTT. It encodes CASSEEEAVTEAFF.

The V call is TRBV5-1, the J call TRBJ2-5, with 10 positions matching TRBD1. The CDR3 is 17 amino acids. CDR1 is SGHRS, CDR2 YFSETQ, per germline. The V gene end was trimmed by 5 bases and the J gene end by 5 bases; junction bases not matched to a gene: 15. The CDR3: CASRLTGTGENFETQYF. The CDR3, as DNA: TGCGCCAGCAGACTAACCGGGACAGGGGAAAATTTCGAGACCCAGTACTTC. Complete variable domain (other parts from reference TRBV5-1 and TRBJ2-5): KAGVTQTPRYLIKTRGQQVTLSCSPISGHRSVSWYQQTPGQGLQFLFEYFSETQRNKGNFPGRFSGRQFSNSRSEMNVSTLELGDSALYLCASRLTGTGENFETQYFGPGTRLLVL.

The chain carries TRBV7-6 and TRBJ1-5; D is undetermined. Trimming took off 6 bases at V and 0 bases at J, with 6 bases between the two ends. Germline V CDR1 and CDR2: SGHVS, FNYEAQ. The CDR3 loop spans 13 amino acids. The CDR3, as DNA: TGTGCCAGCAGTATAAATAGCAATCAGCCCCAGCATTTT. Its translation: CASSINSNQPQHF.

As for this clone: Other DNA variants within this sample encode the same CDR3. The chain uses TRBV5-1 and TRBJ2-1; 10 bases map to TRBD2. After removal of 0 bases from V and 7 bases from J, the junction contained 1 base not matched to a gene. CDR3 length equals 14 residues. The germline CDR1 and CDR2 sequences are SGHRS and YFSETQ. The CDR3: CASSLGTSGNEQFF. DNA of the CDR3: TGCGCCAGCAGCTTGGGGACTAGCGGTAATGAGCAGTTCTTC.